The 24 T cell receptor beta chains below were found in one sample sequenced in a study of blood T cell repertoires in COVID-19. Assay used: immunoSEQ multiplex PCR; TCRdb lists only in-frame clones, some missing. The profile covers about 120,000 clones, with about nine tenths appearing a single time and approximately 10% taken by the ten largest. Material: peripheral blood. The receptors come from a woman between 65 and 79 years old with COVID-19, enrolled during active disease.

This CDR3 is CASSLYGLSSSYNEQFF. The CDR3 DNA reads as TGTGCCAGTAGTCTTTACGGACTATCCAGCTCCTACAATGAGCAGTTCTTC. The gene calls are TRBV19 and TRBJ2-1; possibly TRBD2 for D (6 bases). V lost 5 bases and J lost 0, with 17 bases in between. Germline V gene data show CDR1 as LNHDA and CDR2 as SQIVND (reference sequence). This CDR3 has 17 amino acids.

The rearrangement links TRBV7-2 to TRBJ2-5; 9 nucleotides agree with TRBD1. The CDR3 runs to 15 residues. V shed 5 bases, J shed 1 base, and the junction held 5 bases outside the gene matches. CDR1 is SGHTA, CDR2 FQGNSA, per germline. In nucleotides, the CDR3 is TGTGCCAGCAGCGTCGGACAGGGGCCCCAAGAGACCCAGTACTTC. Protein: CASSVGQGPQETQYF.

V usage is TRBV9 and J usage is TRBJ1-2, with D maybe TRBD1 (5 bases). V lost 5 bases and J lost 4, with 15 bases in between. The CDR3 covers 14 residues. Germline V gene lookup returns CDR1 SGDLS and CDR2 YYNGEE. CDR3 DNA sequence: TGTGCCAGCAGAGGCGGGGGGGACGGCTATGGCTACACCTTC. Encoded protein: CASRGGGDGYGYTF. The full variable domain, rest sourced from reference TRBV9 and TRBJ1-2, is DSGVTQTPKHLITATGQRVTLRCSPRSGDLSVYWYQQSLDQGLQFLIQYYNGEERAKGNILERFSAQQFPDLHSELNLSSLELGDSALYFCASRGGGDGYGYTFGSGTRLTVV.

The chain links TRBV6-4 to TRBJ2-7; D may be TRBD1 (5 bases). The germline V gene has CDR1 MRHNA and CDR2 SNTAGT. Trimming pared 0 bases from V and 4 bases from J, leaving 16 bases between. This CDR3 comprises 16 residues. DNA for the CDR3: TGTGCCAGCAGTGACTCGATGGCAGGGCACAGGTACGAGCAGTACTTC. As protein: CASSDSMAGHRYEQYF.

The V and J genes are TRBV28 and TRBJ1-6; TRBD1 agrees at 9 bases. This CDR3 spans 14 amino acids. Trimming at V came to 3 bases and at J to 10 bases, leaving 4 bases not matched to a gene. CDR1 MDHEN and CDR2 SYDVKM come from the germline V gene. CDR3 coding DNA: TGTGCCAGCAGTTTCGGGACAGGGTACTCACCCCTCCACTTT. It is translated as CASSFGTGYSPLHF.

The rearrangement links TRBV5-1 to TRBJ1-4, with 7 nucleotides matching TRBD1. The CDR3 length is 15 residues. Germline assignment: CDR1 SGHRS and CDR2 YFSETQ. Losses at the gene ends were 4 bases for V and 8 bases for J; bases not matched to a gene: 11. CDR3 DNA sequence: TGCGCCAGCAGCCCGGAGACAGGGCTTAGGGAAAAACTGTTTTTT. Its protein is CASSPETGLREKLFF.

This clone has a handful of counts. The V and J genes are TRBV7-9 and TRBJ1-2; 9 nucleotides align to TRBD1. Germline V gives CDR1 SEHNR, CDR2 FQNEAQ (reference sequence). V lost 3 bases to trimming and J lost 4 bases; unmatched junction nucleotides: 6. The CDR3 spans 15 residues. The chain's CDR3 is CASSFGTGRAYGYTF. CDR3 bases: TGTGCCAGCAGCTTTGGGACAGGGAGGGCCTATGGCTACACCTTC.

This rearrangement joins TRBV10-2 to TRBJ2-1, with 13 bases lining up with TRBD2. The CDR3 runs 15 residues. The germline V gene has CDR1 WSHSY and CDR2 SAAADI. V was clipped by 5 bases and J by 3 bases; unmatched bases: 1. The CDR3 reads CASSRLAGGYNEQFF. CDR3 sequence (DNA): TGCGCCAGCAGTAGACTAGCGGGGGGCTACAATGAGCAGTTCTTC.

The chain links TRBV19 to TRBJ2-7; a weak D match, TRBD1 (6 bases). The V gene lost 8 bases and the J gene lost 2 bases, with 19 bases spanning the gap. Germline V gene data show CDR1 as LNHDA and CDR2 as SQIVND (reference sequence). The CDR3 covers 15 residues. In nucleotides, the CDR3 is TGTGCCAGTTCGAACAGGGTGATCGGACCCTACGAGCAGTACTTC. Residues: CASSNRVIGPYEQYF.

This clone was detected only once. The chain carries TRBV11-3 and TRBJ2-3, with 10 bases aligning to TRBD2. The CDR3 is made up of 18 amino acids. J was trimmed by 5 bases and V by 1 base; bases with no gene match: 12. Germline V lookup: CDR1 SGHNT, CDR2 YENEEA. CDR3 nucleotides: TGTGCCAGCAGCTTAGGTGGCAGCGGGGGGGCCTCGATAGATACGCAGTATTTT. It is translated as CASSLGGSGGASIDTQYF.

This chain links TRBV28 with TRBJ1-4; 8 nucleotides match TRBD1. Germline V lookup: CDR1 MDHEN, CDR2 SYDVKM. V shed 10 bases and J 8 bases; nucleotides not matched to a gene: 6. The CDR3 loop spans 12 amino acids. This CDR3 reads CATTGGKEKLFF. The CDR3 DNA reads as TGTGCCACAACAGGGGGTAAGGAAAAACTGTTTTTT.

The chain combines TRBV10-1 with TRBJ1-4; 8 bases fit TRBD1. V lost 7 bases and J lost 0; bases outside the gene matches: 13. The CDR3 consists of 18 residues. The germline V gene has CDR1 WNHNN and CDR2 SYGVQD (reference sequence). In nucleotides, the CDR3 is TGCGCCAGCAAACTAGGACAGGGTCAGGACGCAACTAATGAAAAACTGTTTTTT. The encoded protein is CASKLGQGQDATNEKLFF.

CDR3 in DNA: TGTGCCAGCATTCGGGGACAGGGGTCTCCTGGGGCCAACGTCCTGACTTTC. Protein sequence: CASIRGQGSPGANVLTF. The chain joins TRBV6-6 to TRBJ2-6; 10 bases agree with TRBD1. With V trimmed by 7 bases and J by 2 bases, 8 bases remained unmatched. The CDR3 runs to 17 residues. The germline CDR1 and CDR2 sequences are MNHNY and SVGAGI (reference sequence).

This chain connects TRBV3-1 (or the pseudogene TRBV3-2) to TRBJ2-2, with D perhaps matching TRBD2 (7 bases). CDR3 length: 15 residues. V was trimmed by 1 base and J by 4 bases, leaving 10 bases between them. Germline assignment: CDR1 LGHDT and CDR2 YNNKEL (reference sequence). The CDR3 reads CASSQAGGRTGELFF. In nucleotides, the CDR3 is TGTGCCAGCAGCCAAGCGGGGGGCCGCACCGGGGAGCTGTTTTTT.

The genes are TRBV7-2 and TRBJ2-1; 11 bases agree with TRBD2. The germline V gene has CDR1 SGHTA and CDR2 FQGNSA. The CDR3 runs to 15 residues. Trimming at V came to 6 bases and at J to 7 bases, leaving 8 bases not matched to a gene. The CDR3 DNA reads TGTGCCAGCAGACCGGGACTAGCGGAGGGGAATGAGCAGTTCTTC. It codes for CASRPGLAEGNEQFF.

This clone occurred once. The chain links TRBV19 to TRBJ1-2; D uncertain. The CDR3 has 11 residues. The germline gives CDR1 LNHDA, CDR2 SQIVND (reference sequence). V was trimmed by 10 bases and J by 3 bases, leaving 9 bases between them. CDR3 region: CAIEGYYGYTF. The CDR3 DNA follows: TGTGCCATCGAGGGTTACTATGGCTACACCTTC.

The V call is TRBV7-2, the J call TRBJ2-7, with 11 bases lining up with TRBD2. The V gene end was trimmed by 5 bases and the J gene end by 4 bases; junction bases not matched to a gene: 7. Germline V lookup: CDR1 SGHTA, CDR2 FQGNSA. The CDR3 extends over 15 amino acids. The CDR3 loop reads CASSTTSGGEYEQYF. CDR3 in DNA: TGTGCCAGCAGCACCACTAGCGGGGGAGAATACGAGCAGTACTTC.

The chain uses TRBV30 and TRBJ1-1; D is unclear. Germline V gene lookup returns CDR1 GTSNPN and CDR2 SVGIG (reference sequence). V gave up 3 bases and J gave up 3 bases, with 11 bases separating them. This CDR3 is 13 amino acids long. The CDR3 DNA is TGTGCCTGGAGCCCGACAACTTACACTGAAGCTTTCTTT. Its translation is CAWSPTTYTEAFF.

The CDR3 loop reads CASSSTGTVHNSPLHF. CDR3 nucleotides: TGTGCCAGCAGTTCTACCGGGACAGTTCATAATTCACCCCTCCACTTT. The chain joins TRBV6-5 to TRBJ1-6; TRBD1 matches at 7 bases. Germline-derived CDR1 and CDR2 are MNHEY and SVGAGI. With V trimmed by 4 bases and J by 5 bases, 8 bases remained unmatched. This CDR3 contains 16 residues.

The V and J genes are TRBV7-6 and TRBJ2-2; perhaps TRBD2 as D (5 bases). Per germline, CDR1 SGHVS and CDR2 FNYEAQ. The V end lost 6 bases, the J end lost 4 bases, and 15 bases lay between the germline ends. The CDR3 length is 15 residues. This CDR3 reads CASSSRGETTGELFF. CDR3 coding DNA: TGTGCCAGCAGTTCCCGGGGAGAAACCACCGGGGAGCTGTTTTTT.

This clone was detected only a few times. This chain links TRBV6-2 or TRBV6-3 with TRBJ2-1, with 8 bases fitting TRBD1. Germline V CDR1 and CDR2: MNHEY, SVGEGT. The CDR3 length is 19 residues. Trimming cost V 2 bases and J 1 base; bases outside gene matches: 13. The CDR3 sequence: CASSYHLGDRGKSYNEQFF. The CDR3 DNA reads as TGTGCCAGCAGTTACCATCTCGGAGACAGGGGCAAATCCTACAATGAGCAGTTCTTC.

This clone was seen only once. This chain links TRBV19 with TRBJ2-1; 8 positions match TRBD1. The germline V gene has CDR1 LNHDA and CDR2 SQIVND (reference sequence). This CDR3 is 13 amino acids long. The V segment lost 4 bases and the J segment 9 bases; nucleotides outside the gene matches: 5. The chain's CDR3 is CASSRTGRGEQFF. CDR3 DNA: TGTGCCAGTAGTAGGACAGGGAGAGGTGAGCAGTTCTTC.

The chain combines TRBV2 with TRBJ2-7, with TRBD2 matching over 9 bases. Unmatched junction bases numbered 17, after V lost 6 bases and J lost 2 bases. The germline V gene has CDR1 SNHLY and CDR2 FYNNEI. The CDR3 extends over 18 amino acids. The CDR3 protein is CASSQRYRSGGRTYEQYF. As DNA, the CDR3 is TGTGCCAGCAGCCAACGATACCGTAGCGGGGGCCGAACCTACGAGCAGTACTTC.

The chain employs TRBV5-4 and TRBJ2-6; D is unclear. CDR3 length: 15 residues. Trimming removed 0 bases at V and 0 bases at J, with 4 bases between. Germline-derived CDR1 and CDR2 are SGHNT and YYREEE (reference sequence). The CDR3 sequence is CASSLVSSGANVLTF. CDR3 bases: TGTGCCAGCAGCTTGGTTAGCTCTGGGGCCAACGTCCTGACTTTC. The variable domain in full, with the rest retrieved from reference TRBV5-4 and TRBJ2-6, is ETGVTQSPTHLIKTRGQQVTLRCSSQSGHNTVSWYQQALGQGPQFIFQYYREEENGRGNFPPRFSGLQFPNYSSELNVNALELDDSALYLCASSLVSSGANVLTFGAGSRLTVL.